This T cell receptor (beta chain) emerged from a study of breast tumors, draining lymph nodes, adjacent tissues. Broader study findings: Compared with basal-like, luminal-like tumors shared significantly more repertoire with nontumor tissue.

One entry per CDR3 protein results from TCRdb running MiXCR on the multiplex PCR reads. Of 150,000 to 200,000 distinct CDR3 sequences detected, approximately 30% appear once; the ten largest clones hold 4.3%. For this clonotype: Its antigen is currently unknown. This may be a read error, as it is one base from a much larger clone.

The CDR3 length is 15 residues. V dropped 1 base and J dropped 5 bases, with 16 bases sitting between them. From germline, CDR1 is SGDLS and CDR2 YYNGEE. The lymph nodes were axillary draining lymph nodes from breast cancer patients. The V and J genes are TRBV9 and TRBJ2-7, with D possibly being TRBD2 (6 bases). The specimen was axillary lymph node tissue. The sequence derives from a female donor with breast cancer. Some clones in this sample may be carry-over from other donors' samples. CDR3 in amino acids: CASSVLGAGSHEQYF. The CDR3 DNA reads TGTGCCAGCAGCGTATTGGGAGCGGGCAGTCACGAGCAGTACTTC.